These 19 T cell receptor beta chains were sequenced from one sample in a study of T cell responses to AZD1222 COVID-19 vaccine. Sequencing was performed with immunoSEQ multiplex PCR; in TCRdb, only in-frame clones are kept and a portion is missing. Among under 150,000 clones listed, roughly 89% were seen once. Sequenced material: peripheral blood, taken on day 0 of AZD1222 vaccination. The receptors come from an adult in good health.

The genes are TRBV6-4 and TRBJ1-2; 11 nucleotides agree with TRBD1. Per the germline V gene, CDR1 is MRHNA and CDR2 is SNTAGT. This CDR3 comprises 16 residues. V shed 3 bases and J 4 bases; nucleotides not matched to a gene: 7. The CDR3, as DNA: TGTGCCAGCAGTGAAGGGACAGGGGGTGGCGGCTATGGCTACACCTTC. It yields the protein CASSEGTGGGGYGYTF.

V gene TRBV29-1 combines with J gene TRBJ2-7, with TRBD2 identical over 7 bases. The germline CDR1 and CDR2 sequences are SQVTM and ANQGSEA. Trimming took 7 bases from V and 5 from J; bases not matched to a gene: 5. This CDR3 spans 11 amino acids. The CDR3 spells CSAGLVDEQYF. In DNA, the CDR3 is TGCAGCGCCGGACTAGTCGACGAGCAGTACTTC.

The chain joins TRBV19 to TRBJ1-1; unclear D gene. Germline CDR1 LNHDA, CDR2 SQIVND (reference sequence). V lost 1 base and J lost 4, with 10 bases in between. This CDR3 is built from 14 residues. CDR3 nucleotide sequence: TGTGCCAGTAGTATAGGGGGATGGGGCACTGAAGCTTTCTTT. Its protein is CASSIGGWGTEAFF.

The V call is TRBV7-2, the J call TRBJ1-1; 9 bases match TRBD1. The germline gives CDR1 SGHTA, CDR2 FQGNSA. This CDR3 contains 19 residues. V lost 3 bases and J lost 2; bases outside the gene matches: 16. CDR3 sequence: CASSFWTGRTGARNTEAFF. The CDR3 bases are TGTGCCAGCAGCTTTTGGACCGGCAGGACAGGGGCGAGAAACACTGAAGCTTTCTTT. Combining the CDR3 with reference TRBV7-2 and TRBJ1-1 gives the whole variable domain GAGVSQSPSNKVTEKGKDVELRCDPISGHTALYWYRQSLGQGLEFLIYFQGNSAPDKSGLPSDRFSAERTGGSVSTLTIQRTQQEDSAVYLCASSFWTGRTGARNTEAFFGQGTRLTVV.

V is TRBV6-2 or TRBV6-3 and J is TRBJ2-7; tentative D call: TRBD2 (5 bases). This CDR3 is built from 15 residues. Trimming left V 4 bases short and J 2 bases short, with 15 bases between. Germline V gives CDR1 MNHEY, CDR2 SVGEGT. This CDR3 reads CASSSPPTGTYEQYF. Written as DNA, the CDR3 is TGTGCCAGCAGTTCCCCCCCAACGGGAACCTACGAGCAGTACTTC.

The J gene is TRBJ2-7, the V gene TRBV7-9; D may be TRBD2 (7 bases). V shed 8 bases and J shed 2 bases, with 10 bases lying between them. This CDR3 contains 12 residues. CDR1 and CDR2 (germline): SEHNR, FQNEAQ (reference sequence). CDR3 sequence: CASGRGAYEQYF. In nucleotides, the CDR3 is TGTGCCAGCGGGAGGGGGGCCTACGAGCAGTACTTC.

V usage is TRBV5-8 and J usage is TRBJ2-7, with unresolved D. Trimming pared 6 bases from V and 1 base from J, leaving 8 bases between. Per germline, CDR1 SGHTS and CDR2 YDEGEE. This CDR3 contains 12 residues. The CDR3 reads CASTRRSYEQYF. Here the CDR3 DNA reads TGTGCCAGCACTCGCAGATCCTACGAGCAGTACTTC.

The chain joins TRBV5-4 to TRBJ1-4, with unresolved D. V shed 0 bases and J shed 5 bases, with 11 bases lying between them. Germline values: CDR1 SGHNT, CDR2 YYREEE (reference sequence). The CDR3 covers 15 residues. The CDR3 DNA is TGTGCCAGCAGCTTGGATGGAGGGCCGAATGAAAAACTGTTTTTT. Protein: CASSLDGGPNEKLFF.

CDR3 coding DNA: TGTGCCAGTAGATTGGGGTCCCGGGGAAACTATGGCTACACCTTC. As protein: CASRLGSRGNYGYTF. The chain links TRBV19 to TRBJ1-2; the D is unclear. The germline CDR1 and CDR2 sequences are LNHDA and SQIVND (reference sequence). The CDR3 has 15 amino acids. Trimming shortened V by 6 bases and J by 2 bases, and 16 bases separated the two germline ends.

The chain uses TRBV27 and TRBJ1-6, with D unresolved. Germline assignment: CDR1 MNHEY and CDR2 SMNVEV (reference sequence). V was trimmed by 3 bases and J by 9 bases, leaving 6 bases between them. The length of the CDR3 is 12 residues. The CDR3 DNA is TGTGCCAGCAGTTTCCCGGGTTCACCCCTCCACTTT. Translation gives CASSFPGSPLHF.

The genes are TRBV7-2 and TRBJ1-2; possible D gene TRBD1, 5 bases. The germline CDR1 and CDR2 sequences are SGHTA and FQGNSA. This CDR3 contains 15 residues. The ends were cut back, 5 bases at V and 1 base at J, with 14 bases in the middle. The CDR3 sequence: CASSPSWDVNYGYTF. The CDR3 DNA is TGTGCCAGCAGCCCGAGCTGGGACGTTAACTATGGCTACACCTTC.

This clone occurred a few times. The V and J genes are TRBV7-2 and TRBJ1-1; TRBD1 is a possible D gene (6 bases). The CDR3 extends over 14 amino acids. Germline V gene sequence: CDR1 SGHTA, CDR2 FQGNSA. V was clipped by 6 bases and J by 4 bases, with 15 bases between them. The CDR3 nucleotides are TGTGCCAGCAGTTACGACAGGTACGGCACTGAAGCTTTCTTT. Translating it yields CASSYDRYGTEAFF.

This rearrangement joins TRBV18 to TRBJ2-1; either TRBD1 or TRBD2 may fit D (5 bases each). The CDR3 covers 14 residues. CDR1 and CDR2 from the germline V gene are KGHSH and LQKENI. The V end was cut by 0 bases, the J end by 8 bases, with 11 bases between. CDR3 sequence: CASSPPGVAHEQFF. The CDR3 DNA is TGTGCCAGCTCACCACCGGGGGTAGCCCATGAGCAGTTCTTC.

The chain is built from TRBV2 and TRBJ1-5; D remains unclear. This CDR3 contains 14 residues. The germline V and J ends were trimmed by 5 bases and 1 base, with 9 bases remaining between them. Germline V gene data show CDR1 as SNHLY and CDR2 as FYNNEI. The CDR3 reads CASSLDVSNQPQHF. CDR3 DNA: TGTGCCAGCAGTCTGGACGTGAGCAATCAGCCCCAGCATTTT.

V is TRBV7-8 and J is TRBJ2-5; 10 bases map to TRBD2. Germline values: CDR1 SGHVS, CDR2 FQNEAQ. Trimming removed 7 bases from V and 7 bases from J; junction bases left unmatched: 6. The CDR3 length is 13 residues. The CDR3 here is CASTPAGGLTQYF. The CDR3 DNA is TGTGCCAGCACACCAGCGGGGGGGTTGACCCAGTACTTC.

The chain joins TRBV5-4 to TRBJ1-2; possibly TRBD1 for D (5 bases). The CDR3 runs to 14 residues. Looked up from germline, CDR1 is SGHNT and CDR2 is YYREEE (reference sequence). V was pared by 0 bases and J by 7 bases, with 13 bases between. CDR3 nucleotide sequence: TGTGCCAGCAGCTTGGAGTCCGGGCAGGGTGGCTACACCTTC. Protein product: CASSLESGQGGYTF.

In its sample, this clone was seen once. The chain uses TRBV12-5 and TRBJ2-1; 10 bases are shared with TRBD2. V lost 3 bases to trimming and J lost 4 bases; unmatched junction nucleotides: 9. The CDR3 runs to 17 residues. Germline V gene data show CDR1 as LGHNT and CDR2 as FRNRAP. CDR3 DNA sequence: TGTGCTAGTGGTTTCCATGTTCCTAGCGGGGGATACAATGAGCAGTTCTTC. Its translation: CASGFHVPSGGYNEQFF.

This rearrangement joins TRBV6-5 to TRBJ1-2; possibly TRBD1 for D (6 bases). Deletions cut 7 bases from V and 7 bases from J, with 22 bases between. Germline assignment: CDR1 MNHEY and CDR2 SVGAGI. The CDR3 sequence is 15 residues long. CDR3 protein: CASTPGQRLGVGYTF. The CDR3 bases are TGTGCCAGCACCCCGGGACAAAGACTGGGGGTTGGCTACACCTTC.

The CDR3, as DNA: TGTGCCAGCAGCTTAAAGGGGACTACGACCCTTTCGGTGCAGTATTTT. Protein product: CASSLKGTTTLSVQYF. The chain joins TRBV7-2 to TRBJ2-3; TRBD2 aligns across 7 bases. Germline V gene sequence: CDR1 SGHTA, CDR2 FQGNSA. This CDR3 is 16 amino acids long. V trimming: 2 bases; J trimming: 11 bases; junction bases outside the gene matches: 16.